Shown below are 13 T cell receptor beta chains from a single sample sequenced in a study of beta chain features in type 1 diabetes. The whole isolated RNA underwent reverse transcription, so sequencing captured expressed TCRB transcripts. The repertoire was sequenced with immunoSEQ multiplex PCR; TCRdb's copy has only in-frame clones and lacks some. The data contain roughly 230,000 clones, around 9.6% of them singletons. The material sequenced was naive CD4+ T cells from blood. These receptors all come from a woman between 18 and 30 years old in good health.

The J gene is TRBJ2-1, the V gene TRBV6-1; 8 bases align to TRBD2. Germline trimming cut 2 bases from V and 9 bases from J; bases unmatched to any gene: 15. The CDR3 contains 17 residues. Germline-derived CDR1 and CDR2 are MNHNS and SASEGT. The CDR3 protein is CASSESVAGIGRGEQFF. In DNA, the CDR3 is TGTGCCAGCAGTGAATCGGTAGCGGGAATCGGACGGGGTGAGCAGTTCTTC.

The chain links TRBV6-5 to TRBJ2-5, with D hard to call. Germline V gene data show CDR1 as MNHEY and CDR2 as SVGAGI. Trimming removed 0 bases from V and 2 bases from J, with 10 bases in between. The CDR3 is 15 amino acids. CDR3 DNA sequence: TGTGCCAGCAGTTACTCGAAGCTTGTACAAGAGACCCAGTACTTC. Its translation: CASSYSKLVQETQYF.

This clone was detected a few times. CDR3 residues: CASSPVDRDAFF. The DNA of the CDR3 is TGTGCCAGCTCACCAGTCGACAGGGACGCTTTCTTT. The chain employs TRBV18 and TRBJ1-1, with TRBD1 matching over 7 bases. Germline V gives CDR1 KGHSH, CDR2 LQKENI. The trim removed 2 bases at V and 11 bases at J, leaving 5 bases unmatched. The CDR3 covers 12 residues.

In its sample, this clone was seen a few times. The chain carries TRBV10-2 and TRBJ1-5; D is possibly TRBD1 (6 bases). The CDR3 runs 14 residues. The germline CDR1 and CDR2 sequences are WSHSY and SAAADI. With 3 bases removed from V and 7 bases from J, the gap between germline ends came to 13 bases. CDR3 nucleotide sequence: TGCGCCAGCAGTGATCAGGGGACACTCCAGCCCCAGCATTTT. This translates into CASSDQGTLQPQHF.

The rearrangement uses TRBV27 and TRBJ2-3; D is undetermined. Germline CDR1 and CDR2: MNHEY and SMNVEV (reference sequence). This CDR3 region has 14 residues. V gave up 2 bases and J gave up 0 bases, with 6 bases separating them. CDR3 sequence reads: CASSLRSSTDTQYF. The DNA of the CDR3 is TGTGCCAGCAGTTTACGGTCTAGCACAGATACGCAGTATTTT.

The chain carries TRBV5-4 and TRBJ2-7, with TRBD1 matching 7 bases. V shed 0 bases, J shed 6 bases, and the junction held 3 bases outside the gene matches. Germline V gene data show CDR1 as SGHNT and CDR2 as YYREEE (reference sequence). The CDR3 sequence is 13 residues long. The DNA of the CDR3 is TGTGCCAGCAGCTTGGACTCAGGGGGCGAGCAGTACTTC. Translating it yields CASSLDSGGEQYF.

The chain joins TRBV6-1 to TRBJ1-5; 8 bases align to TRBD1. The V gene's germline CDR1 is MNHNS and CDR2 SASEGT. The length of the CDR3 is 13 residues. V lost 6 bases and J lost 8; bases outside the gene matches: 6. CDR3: CASSDRGVEPQHF. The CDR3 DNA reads TGTGCCAGCAGCGACAGGGGTGTGGAGCCCCAGCATTTT.

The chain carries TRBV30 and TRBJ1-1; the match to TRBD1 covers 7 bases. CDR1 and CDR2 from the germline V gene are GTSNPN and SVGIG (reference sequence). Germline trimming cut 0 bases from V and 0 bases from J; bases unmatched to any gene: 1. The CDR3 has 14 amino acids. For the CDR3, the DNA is TGTGCCTGGAGTGTCGACAGGGTGAACACTGAAGCTTTCTTT. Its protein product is CAWSVDRVNTEAFF. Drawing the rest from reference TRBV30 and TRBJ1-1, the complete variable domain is SQTIHQWPATLVQPVGSPLSLECTVEGTSNPNLYWYRQAAGRGLQLLFYSVGIGQISSEVPQNLSASRPQDRQFILSSKKLLLSDSGFYLCAWSVDRVNTEAFFGQGTRLTVV.

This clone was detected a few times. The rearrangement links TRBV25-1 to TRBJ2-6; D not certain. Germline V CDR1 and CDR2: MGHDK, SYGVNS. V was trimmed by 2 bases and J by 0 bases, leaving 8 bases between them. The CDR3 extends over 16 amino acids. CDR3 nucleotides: TGTGCCAGCAGTGAACAGGTTTCCTCTGGGGCCAACGTCCTGACTTTC. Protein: CASSEQVSSGANVLTF.

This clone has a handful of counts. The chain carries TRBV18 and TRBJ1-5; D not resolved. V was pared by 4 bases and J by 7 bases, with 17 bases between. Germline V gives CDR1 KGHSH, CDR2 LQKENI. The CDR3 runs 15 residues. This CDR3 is CASSLASEGRQPQHF. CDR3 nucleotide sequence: TGTGCCAGCTCACTGGCGTCGGAGGGTCGGCAGCCCCAGCATTTT.

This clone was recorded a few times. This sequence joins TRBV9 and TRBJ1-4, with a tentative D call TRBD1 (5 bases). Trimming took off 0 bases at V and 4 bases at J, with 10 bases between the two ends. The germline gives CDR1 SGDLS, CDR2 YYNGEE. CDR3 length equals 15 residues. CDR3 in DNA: TGTGCCAGCAGCGTAGGCAGGGCTCTTAATGAAAAACTGTTTTTT. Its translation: CASSVGRALNEKLFF.

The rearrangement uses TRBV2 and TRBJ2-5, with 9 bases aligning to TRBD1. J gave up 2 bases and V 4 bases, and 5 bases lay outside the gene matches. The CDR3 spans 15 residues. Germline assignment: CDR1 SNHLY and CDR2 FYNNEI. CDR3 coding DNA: TGTGCCAGCAGTGGACAGGGGGTGGGACAAGAGACCCAGTACTTC. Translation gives CASSGQGVGQETQYF.

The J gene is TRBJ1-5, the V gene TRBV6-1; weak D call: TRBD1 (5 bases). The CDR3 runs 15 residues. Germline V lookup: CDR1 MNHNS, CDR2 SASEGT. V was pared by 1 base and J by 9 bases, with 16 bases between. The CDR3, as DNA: TGTGCCAGCAGTGAAGGGACACTCCCCTTCAGGCCCCAGCATTTT. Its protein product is CASSEGTLPFRPQHF.